This T cell receptor (beta chain) was identified during a study of CD8 T cells in ankylosing spondylitis. Findings of the study overall: From matched ankylosing spondylitis synovial fluid, disease-linked clones were reportedly recovered at significantly enriched levels. A number of the motif variants had already been described in reactive arthritis synovial fluid and blood.

V lost 8 bases to trimming and J lost 2 bases; unmatched junction nucleotides: 10. The CDR3 covers 15 residues. CDR1 is ENHRY and CDR2 is SYGVKD in the germline V gene. In its sample, this clonotype was seen many times. Its antigen is not identified. Making the TCR beta libraries involved quantitative 5'-RACE with molecular barcodes. TCRdb re-called the 5' RACE reads through MiXCR, storing one row per CDR3 protein. The sample has more than 150,000 distinct CDR3 sequences; 10% to 15% are singletons. The sequence was obtained from a female donor with ankylosing spondylitis or in good health (not recorded which). Sequences were obtained from blood, either unsorted or a sorted T cell fraction (not recorded which). The chain is built from TRBV10-3 and TRBJ2-3, with 7 positions matching TRBD1. The CDR3 reads CAIESDRTFTDTQYF. For the CDR3, the DNA is TGTGCCATCGAGTCGGACAGGACCTTCACAGATACGCAGTATTTT.